This is a list of T cell receptor beta chains from one sample in a study of T cell responses to AZD1222 COVID-19 vaccine. The repertoire was sequenced with immunoSEQ multiplex PCR; TCRdb's copy has only in-frame clones and lacks some. Among about 170,000 clones listed, about nine tenths were seen once. The sequencing here drew on peripheral blood, taken on day 0 of AZD1222 vaccination. Receptors originate from an adult in good health. Both conserved end residues are part of each CDR3. A D gene is named only where the DNA matches it firmly. Some rows have no size entry. The others give once, few or many, or a class for an expanded clone.

V gene	clone size	J gene	D gene	CDR3 protein	CDR3 DNA
TRBV2	.	TRBJ1-2	.	CASSESGNYGYTF	TGTGCCAGCAGTGAGTCTGGGAACTATGGCTACACCTTC
TRBV3-1/TRBV3-2	.	TRBJ1-5	.	CASSQRDVAGQPQHF	TGTGCCAGCAGCCAACGGGACGTTGCTGGGCAGCCCCAGCATTTT
TRBV18	.	TRBJ2-1	TRBD2	CASSPGLAGVGGEQFF	TGTGCCAGCTCACCCGGACTAGCGGGAGTTGGGGGCGAGCAGTTCTTC
TRBV11-3	.	TRBJ2-7	.	CASSSFDGYEQYF	TGTGCCAGCAGCTCCTTCGACGGGTACGAGCAGTACTTC
TRBV19	.	TRBJ1-1	TRBD1	CASRDRAGNTEAFF	TGTGCCAGTAGGGACAGGGCCGGGAACACTGAAGCTTTCTTT
TRBV12-3/TRBV12-4	once	TRBJ2-3	.	CASSLNTQYF	TGTGCCAGCAGTTTAAATACGCAGTATTTT
TRBV2	.	TRBJ1-1	.	CASSDPRAGWAFF	TGTGCCAGCAGTGACCCCAGGGCGGGTTGGGCTTTCTTT
TRBV6-5	.	TRBJ1-6	TRBD1	CASRDLDRGSPLHF	TGTGCCAGCAGGGACCTTGACAGGGGTTCACCCCTCCACTTT
TRBV20-1	.	TRBJ1-2	.	CSASAGVDYGYTF	TGCAGTGCTAGTGCGGGGGTCGACTATGGCTACACCTTC
TRBV15	.	TRBJ2-5	.	CATSLMYQETQYF	TGTGCCACCAGCTTGATGTACCAAGAGACCCAGTACTTC
TRBV6-2/TRBV6-3	.	TRBJ2-3	.	CASSYSLGGPSTDTQYF	TGTGCCAGCAGTTACTCTTTGGGCGGCCCTAGCACAGATACGCAGTATTTT
TRBV9	.	TRBJ2-1	TRBD2	CASSPRLAAYNEQFF	TGTGCCAGCAGCCCCCGACTAGCTGCCTACAATGAGCAGTTCTTC
TRBV27	.	TRBJ2-1	TRBD2	CASSPRGGHSNEQFF	TGTGCCAGCAGTCCCCGGGGGGGCCATTCCAATGAGCAGTTCTTC
TRBV6-6	.	TRBJ2-2	.	CASSYWSGNTGELFF	TGTGCCAGCAGTTACTGGTCAGGGAACACCGGGGAGCTGTTTTTT
TRBV19	.	TRBJ1-5	TRBD1	CASSITQGAIVVQPQHF	TGTGCCAGTAGTATTACGCAGGGGGCGATTGTGGTTCAGCCCCAGCATTTT